This T cell receptor (beta chain) originates from a study of cytomegalovirus exposure and HLA in healthy donors. Primers: 60 Vbeta forward and 13 Jbeta reverse. Repertoires were generated with immunoSEQ multiplex PCR, while TCRdb's copy carries only in-frame clones and drops some. The profile covers roughly 100,000 clones, with over 75% appearing a single time and approximately 4% taken by the ten largest. This CDR3 region has 13 residues. Per germline, CDR1 SGHRS and CDR2 YFSETQ. The germline V and J ends were trimmed by 0 bases and 7 bases, with 8 bases remaining between them. Specimen: PBMCs. The sequence derives from a female donor in good health and CMV-seropositive. The rearrangement links TRBV5-1 to TRBJ2-1; D might be TRBD2 (6 bases). The CDR3 coding sequence is TGCGCCAGCAGCTTGGGGGAGGTAAATGAGCAGTTCTTC. This translates into CASSLGEVNEQFF.